The 11 T cell receptor beta chains listed next were all sequenced from one sample in a study of control samples from healthy donors and cancer patients. Sequenced by immunoSEQ multiplex PCR; TCRdb stores in-frame clones only, minus some. The sample holds about 16,000 clones, roughly nine tenths seen once. Sequenced sample: PBMCs. Source of these receptors: a man aged 55 to 70 with head and neck cancer.

The CDR3 sequence is CASSPGGAYNEQFF. The CDR3 DNA is TGTGCCAGCAGCCCCGGGGGGGCTTACAATGAGCAGTTCTTC. The rearrangement links TRBV7-2 to TRBJ2-1, with TRBD2 identical over 8 bases. Trimming took 5 bases from V and 4 from J; bases not matched to a gene: 4. CDR3 length: 14 residues. Germline V CDR1 and CDR2: SGHTA, FQGNSA.

The chain recombines TRBV3-1 (or the pseudogene TRBV3-2) with TRBJ1-2; no clear D. The CDR3 runs 15 residues. Germline V gene sequence: CDR1 LGHDT, CDR2 YNNKEL (reference sequence). Trimming shortened V by 3 bases and J by 1 base, and 12 bases separated the two germline ends. Here the CDR3 DNA reads TGTGCCAGCAGCCATCTCCGGGAGTATAACTATGGCTACACCTTC. This encodes CASSHLREYNYGYTF.

The chain joins TRBV19 to TRBJ1-5; D not resolved. The germline V and J ends were trimmed by 4 bases and 0 bases, with 10 bases remaining between them. Germline loops: CDR1 LNHDA, CDR2 SQIVND (reference sequence). CDR3 length: 15 amino acids. DNA for the CDR3: TGTGCCAGTAGTAGGGTGGGCGATAGCAATCAGCCCCAGCATTTT. This sequence encodes CASSRVGDSNQPQHF.

V is TRBV5-1 and J is TRBJ1-4; D possibly corresponds to TRBD1 (5 bases). The ends were cut back, 8 bases at V and 7 bases at J, with 15 bases in the middle. CDR1 SGHRS and CDR2 YFSETQ come from the germline V gene. The CDR3 consists of 13 residues. The CDR3 sequence: CASSRQGGEKLFF. The CDR3 DNA reads as TGCGCCAGTTCCAGGCAGGGCGGTGAAAAACTGTTTTTT.

This chain connects TRBV5-1 to TRBJ2-7; D perhaps matches TRBD1 (6 bases). Deletions cut 1 base from V and 7 bases from J, with 9 bases between. The V gene's germline CDR1 is SGHRS and CDR2 YFSETQ. This CDR3 has 12 residues. In DNA, the CDR3 is TGCGCCAGCAGCTTGACAGGGCGGGAGCAGTACTTC. It codes for CASSLTGREQYF. Complete variable domain (other parts from reference TRBV5-1 and TRBJ2-7): KAGVTQTPRYLIKTRGQQVTLSCSPISGHRSVSWYQQTPGQGLQFLFEYFSETQRNKGNFPGRFSGRQFSNSRSEMNVSTLELGDSALYLCASSLTGREQYFGPGTRLTVT.

This clone was detected only once. V and J are TRBV7-2 and TRBJ1-2; D is ambiguous. The germline gives CDR1 SGHTA, CDR2 FQGNSA. Trimming removed 2 bases at V and 5 bases at J, with 12 bases between. The CDR3 extends over 14 amino acids. In DNA form, the CDR3 reads TGTGCCAGCAGCTTACGAACAGCGGGGTATGGCTACACCTTC. Amino acid sequence: CASSLRTAGYGYTF.

This clone counts as medium-sized (0.01 to 0.1%). The CDR3 region has the DNA TGTGCCAGCAGCTCGGACAGGAACTATGGCTACACCTTC. It encodes CASSSDRNYGYTF. The chain combines TRBV11-2 with TRBJ1-2; 7 bases map to TRBD1. V trimming: 4 bases; J trimming: 2 bases; junction bases outside the gene matches: 1. This CDR3 spans 13 amino acids. Germline loops: CDR1 SGHAT, CDR2 FQNNGV.

The rearrangement uses TRBV27 and TRBJ1-2; D is unclear. Trimming stripped 4 bases from V and 4 bases from J, with 7 bases between. CDR1 is MNHEY, CDR2 SMNVEV, per germline (reference sequence). There are 12 residues in the CDR3. CDR3 sequence reads: CASSSPTYGYTF. The CDR3 bases are TGTGCCAGCAGTTCCCCGACCTATGGCTACACCTTC.

The chain carries TRBV7-9 and TRBJ1-1; D remains unclear. The CDR3 covers 13 residues. Trimming left V 5 bases short and J 1 base short, with 8 bases between. CDR1 is SEHNR and CDR2 is FQNEAQ in the germline V gene (reference sequence). CDR3 region: CASSLEGNTEAFF. The CDR3 region has the DNA TGTGCCAGCAGCCTTGAAGGGAACACTGAAGCTTTCTTT.

The V call is TRBV5-1, the J call TRBJ1-1; TRBD1 is a possible D gene (6 bases). Germline V gene data show CDR1 as SGHRS and CDR2 as YFSETQ. V was cut by 0 bases and J by 5 bases, with 14 bases left in between. CDR3 length equals 15 residues. As DNA, the CDR3 is TGCGCCAGCAGCTTGGAGGTCAGGGGAGGAACTGAAGCTTTCTTT. This codes for CASSLEVRGGTEAFF.

This clone was found a few times. Written as DNA, the CDR3 is TGTGCCACCAGCAGGGACCTGGTGATGCAGACCCAGTACTTC. The encoded protein is CATSRDLVMQTQYF. The rearrangement links TRBV15 to TRBJ2-5; D is undetermined. Germline V gives CDR1 LNHNV, CDR2 YYDKDF (reference sequence). This CDR3 contains 14 residues. Trimming took 3 bases from V and 6 from J, leaving 14 bases between them.